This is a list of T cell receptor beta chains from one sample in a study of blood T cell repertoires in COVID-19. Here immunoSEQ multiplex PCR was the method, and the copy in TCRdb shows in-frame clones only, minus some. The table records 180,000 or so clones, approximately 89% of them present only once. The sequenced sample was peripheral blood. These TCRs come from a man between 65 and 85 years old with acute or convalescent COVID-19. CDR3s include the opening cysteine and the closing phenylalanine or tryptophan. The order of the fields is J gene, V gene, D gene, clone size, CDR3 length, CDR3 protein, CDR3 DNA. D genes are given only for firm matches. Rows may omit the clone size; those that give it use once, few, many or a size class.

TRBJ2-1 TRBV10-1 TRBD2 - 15 CASSDQSAGGNEQFF TGCGCCAGCAGTGATCAGTCAGCGGGGGGCAATGAGCAGTTCTTC
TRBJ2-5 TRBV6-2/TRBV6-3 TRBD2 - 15 CASSYSASGEETQYF TGTGCCAGCAGTTACTCGGCTAGCGGGGAAGAGACCCAGTACTTC
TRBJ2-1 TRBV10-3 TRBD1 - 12 CAISQGVDEQFF TGTGCCATCAGCCAGGGGGTCGATGAGCAGTTCTTC
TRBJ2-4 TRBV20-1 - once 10 CSARGGTGNF TGCAGTGCTAGAGGCGGGACCGGTAACTTC
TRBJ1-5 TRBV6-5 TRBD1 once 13 CASRTGGDQPQHF TGTGCCAGCCGGACAGGGGGCGATCAGCCCCAGCATTTT
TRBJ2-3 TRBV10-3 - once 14 CAISQNLGIDTQYF TGTGCCATCAGTCAGAACCTAGGTATAGATACGCAGTATTTT
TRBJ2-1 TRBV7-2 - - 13 CASSLEPRVKQFF TGTGCCAGCAGCTTAGAACCCCGGGTCAAGCAGTTCTTC
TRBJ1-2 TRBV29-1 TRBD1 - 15 CSVGGPGQSSYGYTF TGCAGCGTTGGTGGACCGGGACAGTCCTCCTATGGCTACACCTTC
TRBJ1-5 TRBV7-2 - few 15 CASSLHQGYDQPQHF TGTGCCAGCAGCTTACATCAGGGTTATGATCAGCCCCAGCATTTT
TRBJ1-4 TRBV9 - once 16 CASSPRSDTGSEKLFF TGTGCCAGCAGCCCCAGATCGGATACGGGAAGTGAAAAACTGTTTTTT
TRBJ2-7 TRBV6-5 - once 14 CASTLGQGFYEQYF TGTGCCAGCACATTGGGCCAGGGGTTCTACGAGCAGTACTTC
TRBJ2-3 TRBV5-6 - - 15 CASSLERTSTDTQYF TGTGCCAGCAGCTTGGAGCGGACTAGCACAGATACGCAGTATTTT
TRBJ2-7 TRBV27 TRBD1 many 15 CASSFLGQGSYEQYF TGTGCCAGCAGTTTCTTAGGACAGGGCTCCTACGAGCAGTACTTC
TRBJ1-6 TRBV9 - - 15 CASSVSQGGESPLHF TGTGCCAGCAGCGTAAGCCAGGGAGGAGAATCACCCCTCCACTTT
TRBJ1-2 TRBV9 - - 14 CASSPEAGQRGYTF TGTGCCAGCAGCCCCGAGGCAGGGCAACGTGGCTACACCTTC
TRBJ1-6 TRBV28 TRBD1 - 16 CASSSSLGGENSPLHF TGTGCCAGCAGTTCGTCTTTAGGGGGCGAGAATTCACCCCTCCACTTT
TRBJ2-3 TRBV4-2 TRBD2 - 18 CASSLHLTARESEDTQYF TGTGCCAGCAGCCTCCACCTCACCGCGCGGGAGTCTGAAGATACGCAGTATTTT
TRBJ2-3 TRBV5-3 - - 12 CARQLAIDTQYF TGTGCCAGACAACTAGCTATAGATACGCAGTATTTT
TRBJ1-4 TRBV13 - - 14 CASSFASGGGKLFF TGTGCCAGCAGCTTTGCCTCCGGCGGGGGAAAACTGTTTTTT
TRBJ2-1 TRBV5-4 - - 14 CASSSKGAYNEQFF TGTGCCAGCAGCTCGAAAGGGGCTTACAATGAGCAGTTCTTC
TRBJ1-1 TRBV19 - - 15 CASKSPQRMNTEAFF TGTGCCAGCAAGTCGCCACAGAGAATGAACACTGAAGCTTTCTTT
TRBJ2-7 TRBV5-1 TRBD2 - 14 CASSLSASGAEQYF TGCGCCAGCAGCTTGTCGGCTAGCGGAGCCGAGCAGTACTTC
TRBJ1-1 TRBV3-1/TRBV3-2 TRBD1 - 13 CASSAGQGTEAFF TGTGCCAGCAGCGCGGGACAGGGGACTGAAGCTTTCTTT
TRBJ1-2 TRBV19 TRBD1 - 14 CASSFVDRDYGYTF TGTGCCAGTAGTTTCGTGGACAGGGACTATGGCTACACCTTC
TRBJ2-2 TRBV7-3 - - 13 CASSRDFGGELFF TGTGCCAGCAGCCGGGACTTTGGCGGGGAGCTGTTTTTT
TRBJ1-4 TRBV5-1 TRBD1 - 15 CASSQGGQGAEKLFF TGCGCCAGCAGCCAAGGGGGACAGGGGGCCGAAAAACTGTTTTTT
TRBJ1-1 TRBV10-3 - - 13 CAISEEGGTEAFF TGTGCCATCAGTGAGGAGGGTGGCACTGAAGCTTTCTTT
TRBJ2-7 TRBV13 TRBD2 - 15 CASSPSSGGPYEQYF TGTGCCAGCAGCCCTTCTAGCGGGGGGCCCTACGAGCAGTACTTC
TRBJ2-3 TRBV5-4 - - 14 CASSLDSYTDTQYF TGTGCCAGCAGCTTGGACTCCTACACAGATACGCAGTATTTT
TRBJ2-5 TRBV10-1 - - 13 CASSENSGETQYF TGCGCCAGCAGTGAGAACTCCGGGGAGACCCAGTACTTC
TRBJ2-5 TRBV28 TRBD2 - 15 CASSPPGGLQETQYF TGTGCCAGCAGTCCGCCGGGAGGGCTGCAAGAGACCCAGTACTTC
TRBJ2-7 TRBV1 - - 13 CTSAQTGGYEQYF TGCACCAGCGCTCAGACAGGGGGGTACGAGCAGTACTTC